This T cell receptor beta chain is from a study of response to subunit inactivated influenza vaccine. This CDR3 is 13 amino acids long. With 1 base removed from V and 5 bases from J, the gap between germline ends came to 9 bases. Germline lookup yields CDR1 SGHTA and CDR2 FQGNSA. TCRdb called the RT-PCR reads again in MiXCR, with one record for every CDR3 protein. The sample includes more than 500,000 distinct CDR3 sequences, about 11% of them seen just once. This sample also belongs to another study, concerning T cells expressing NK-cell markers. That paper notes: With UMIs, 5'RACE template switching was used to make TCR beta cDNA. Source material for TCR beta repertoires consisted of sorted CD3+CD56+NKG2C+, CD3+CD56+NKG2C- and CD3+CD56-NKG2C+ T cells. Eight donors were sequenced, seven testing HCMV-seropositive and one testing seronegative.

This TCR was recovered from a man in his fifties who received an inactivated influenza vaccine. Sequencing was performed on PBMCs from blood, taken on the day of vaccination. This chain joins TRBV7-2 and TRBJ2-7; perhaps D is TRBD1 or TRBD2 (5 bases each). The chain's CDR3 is CASSLGLGDEQYF. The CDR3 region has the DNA TGTGCCAGCAGCTTAGGTCTGGGGGACGAGCAGTACTTC.